Shown below are 5 T cell receptor beta chains from a single sample sequenced in a study of OX40 agonist ivuxolimab in advanced cancers. Generated by immunoSEQ multiplex PCR, the TCRdb table keeps only in-frame clones and is missing some. The sample includes around 150,000 clones, about 93% of them seen just once. The input for sequencing was CD4+ or CD8+ T cells sorted from blood, taken in a trial of the OX40 agonist ivuxolimab. The receptors were gathered from an adult with an advanced solid tumor such as melanoma, head and neck, liver or kidney cancer.

The chain employs TRBV5-4 and TRBJ1-2; D is uncertain. Trimming cost V 0 bases and J 7 bases, with 13 bases left between them. The CDR3 consists of 14 residues. The germline V gene has CDR1 SGHNT and CDR2 YYREEE (reference sequence). Written as DNA, the CDR3 is TGTGCCAGCAGCTTGGTTGGGGTACATGGTGGCTACACCTTC. It specifies CASSLVGVHGGYTF.

The chain is built from TRBV18 and TRBJ2-3, with 10 bases that match TRBD2. V was pared by 4 bases and J by 2 bases, with 6 bases of the junction left unmatched. CDR1 KGHSH and CDR2 LQKENI come from the germline V gene. The CDR3 has 16 amino acids. The CDR3: CASSLLAGADTDTQYF. In DNA, the CDR3 is TGTGCCAGCTCACTTCTAGCGGGGGCCGACACAGATACGCAGTATTTT.

This chain connects TRBV5-4 to TRBJ2-7; D is ambiguous. Germline assignment: CDR1 SGHNT and CDR2 YYREEE (reference sequence). The length of the CDR3 is 13 residues. V lost 4 bases, J lost 4 bases, and 12 bases lay in between. CDR3 amino acids: CASSKWTEYEQYF. As DNA, the CDR3 is TGTGCCAGCAGCAAATGGACCGAGTACGAGCAGTACTTC.

This clone was seen only once. V is TRBV7-9 and J is TRBJ2-1; 14 positions match TRBD2. The ends lost 4 bases at V and 5 bases at J; junction bases unmatched: 1. The CDR3 loop spans 15 amino acids. Per germline, CDR1 SEHNR and CDR2 FQNEAQ (reference sequence). The CDR3 nucleotides are TGTGCCAGCAGCTCGGGACTAGCGGGAGACAATGAGCAGTTCTTC. Protein: CASSSGLAGDNEQFF.

The chain joins TRBV27 to TRBJ1-6; D is ambiguous. This CDR3 is built from 15 residues. V was shortened by 3 bases and J by 9 bases, with 15 bases between the two germline ends. CDR1 is MNHEY, CDR2 SMNVEV, per germline (reference sequence). CDR3: CASSFARERSSPLHF. The CDR3 bases are TGTGCCAGCAGTTTTGCGAGGGAAAGAAGTTCACCCCTCCACTTT.